This TCR beta chain originates from a study of regulatory T cells in long-lasting Graves disease. As for the study in general: Antithyroid drug exposure in newly diagnosed Graves' patients had lasted under 3 months. General study points: Patients with persistent disease showed a bias toward TRBV28, TRBJ1-2 and TRBJ2-5. A greater number of public clonotypes (2,741) was shared by persistent patients than by new patients (roughly 880). Having only a small sample size may have limited accuracy.

CDR3 length equals 10 residues. The germline V gene encodes CDR1 DFQATT and CDR2 SNEGSKA (reference sequence). V lost 6 bases, J lost 5 bases, and 5 bases lay in between. Relying on iRepertoire HTBI primers and Arm-PCR of CDR3 regions, the team built TCR beta libraries. TCRdb recomputed calls from the multiplex PCR reads with MiXCR, one row per CDR3 protein. The profile shows 360,000 or so distinct CDR3 sequences, about 17% of them singletons. Specified time point: newly diagnosed GD, antithyroid drugs for less than 3 months. RNA extracted from PBMCs served as the sequencing template. This clonotype was picked up a small number of times. Its antigen is not known. This same sample was also taken into another study, of T cells in Graves' hyperthyroidism and ophthalmopathy.

This TCR came from a woman under 30 with Graves disease. The source was peripheral blood mononuclear cells (PBMCs), collected at new diagnosis, from a patient treated with antithyroid drugs. This rearrangement joins TRBV20-1 to TRBJ2-1; D is unclear. The CDR3 is CSAADNEQFF. The CDR3, as DNA: TGCAGTGCGGCCGACAATGAGCAGTTCTTC.